Below are 14 T cell receptor beta chains sequenced from a single sample in a study of beta chain features in type 1 diabetes (dated by TCRdb to the late 2010s). Receptor amplification or capture employed the immunoSEQ multiplex PCR assay. The entire amount of isolated RNA was reverse transcribed using the High Capacity cDNA Reverse Transcription Kit, so the sequenced TCRB transcripts were expressed ones. Here the immuneACCESS table is served through TCRdb, limited to in-frame sequences with V and J called. Missing clones are a known gap in these copies; in checked studies unresolved V genes cover under half, and the rest lacks a known reason. A total of a few hundred thousand clones appear in this sample, 11% of them only once. The ten most abundant clones make up approximately 1.4% of the sample. Sequencing input: central memory CD4+ T cells from blood. The source is a man aged 18 to 35 in good health.

This clone was seen more than once but under ten times. The chain uses TRBV29-1 and TRBJ2-7; D not resolved. CDR1 SQVTM and CDR2 ANQGSEA come from the germline V gene. V lost 4 bases and J lost 0, with 7 bases in between. There are 12 residues in the CDR3. The CDR3 bases are TGCAGCGTTGGCCAGGCCTCCTACGAGCAGTACTTC. Translated: CSVGQASYEQYF.

In its sample, this clone was seen a few times. The V and J genes are TRBV27 and TRBJ2-5, with D perhaps being TRBD1 or TRBD2 (5 bases each). CDR3 size: 14 residues. Trimming shortened V by 3 bases and J by 1 base, and 9 bases separated the two germline ends. Germline values: CDR1 MNHEY, CDR2 SMNVEV (reference sequence). The DNA of the CDR3 is TGTGCCAGCAGTTTGGGACGAACCCAAGAGACCCAGTACTTC. Protein sequence: CASSLGRTQETQYF.

At least ten counts were recorded for this clone. The chain employs TRBV30 and TRBJ2-6; D call uncertain. The CDR3 consists of 16 residues. Germline lookup yields CDR1 GTSNPN and CDR2 SVGIG (reference sequence). V lost 0 bases, J lost 3 bases, and 12 bases lay in between. The CDR3 loop reads CAWSVFGRSGANVLTF. The CDR3, as DNA: TGTGCCTGGAGTGTGTTTGGGCGAAGTGGGGCCAACGTCCTGACTTTC.

This clone was counted a few times. This chain joins TRBV30 and TRBJ1-1, with 9 bases fitting TRBD1. Germline CDR1 GTSNPN, CDR2 SVGIG (reference sequence). The CDR3 extends over 17 amino acids. Trimming removed 5 bases from V and 3 bases from J; junction bases left unmatched: 16. The DNA of the CDR3 is TGTGCCTGGGAGGTCGGACAGGGGATAGGGTGGGACACTGAAGCTTTCTTT. It translates to CAWEVGQGIGWDTEAFF.

The chain is built from TRBV23-1 and TRBJ2-7; TRBD2 agrees at 14 bases. TRBV23-1 is sorted into the ORF group, with uncertain function. The CDR3 sequence is 17 residues long. With 6 bases clipped from V and 6 bases from J, the junction kept 13 bases outside the gene matches. The CDR3 is CASRPPGLAGDGGEQYF. CDR3 coding DNA: TGCGCCAGCAGGCCTCCGGGACTAGCGGGAGATGGAGGCGAGCAGTACTTC.

This clone was recorded a few times. The chain couples TRBV9 to TRBJ2-1, with 7 bases fitting TRBD2. CDR3 length: 16 amino acids. Germline V CDR1 and CDR2: SGDLS, YYNGEE. V was clipped by 2 bases and J by 2 bases; unmatched bases: 7. The DNA of the CDR3 is TGTGCCAGCAGCGTGGAGCGGGGAAGGCCCTACAATGAGCAGTTCTTC. This encodes CASSVERGRPYNEQFF.

This clone was counted a few times. The chain couples TRBV2 to TRBJ1-5; the match to TRBD1 covers 11 bases. The CDR3 extends over 15 amino acids. V was clipped by 4 bases and J by 7 bases; unmatched bases: 6. The germline CDR1 and CDR2 sequences are SNHLY and FYNNEI. DNA of the CDR3: TGTGCCAGCAGTGTGGACAGGGGGCTAAGGCAGCCCCAGCATTTT. It codes for CASSVDRGLRQPQHF.

The chain employs TRBV4-2 and TRBJ1-2; D remains unclear. The CDR3 is 12 amino acids. Trimming shortened V by 1 base and J by 4 bases, and 4 bases separated the two germline ends. The germline gives CDR1 LGHNA, CDR2 YNFKEQ. The CDR3 region has the DNA TGTGCCAGCAGCCAAGCCGGCTATGGCTACACCTTC. Its protein is CASSQAGYGYTF.

This clone was seen a few times. This chain connects TRBV4-2 to TRBJ1-3, with D hard to call. The CDR3 has 14 amino acids. Germline V gene data show CDR1 as LGHNA and CDR2 as YNFKEQ. Trimming shortened V by 0 bases and J by 0 bases, and 3 bases separated the two germline ends. The CDR3 reads CASSQEYSGNTIYF. The CDR3 nucleotides read TGTGCCAGCAGCCAAGAGTACTCTGGAAACACCATATATTTT.

Concerning this clone itself: The identical CDR3 is also encoded by other nucleotide sequences in the sample. The chain has TRBV20-1 and TRBJ2-1; no firm D call. V was trimmed by 4 bases and J by 4 bases, leaving 2 bases between them. Germline V gene lookup returns CDR1 DFQATT and CDR2 SNEGSKA (reference sequence). The CDR3 spans 10 residues. DNA for the CDR3: TGCAGTGCTATTTACAATGAGCAGTTCTTC. It encodes CSAIYNEQFF.

This clone came up a few times. The rearrangement links TRBV19 to TRBJ2-2; no clear D gene. The ends were cut back, 2 bases at V and 0 bases at J, with 10 bases in the middle. The germline gives CDR1 LNHDA, CDR2 SQIVND (reference sequence). The CDR3 contains 16 residues. This CDR3 is CASSIRAGANTGELFF. The CDR3 region has the DNA TGTGCCAGTAGTATACGGGCTGGCGCGAACACCGGGGAGCTGTTTTTT.

This clone was seen only a few times. The J gene is TRBJ2-3, the V gene TRBV21-1; whether TRBD2, the table's D call, matches the DNA was not checked. TRBV21-1 is marked as a pseudogene. This CDR3 is built from 16 residues. In DNA form, the CDR3 reads TGTGCCAGCAGCAAGGCATATAGCGGGAGCACAGATACGCAGTATTTT. This codes for CASSKAYSGSTDTQYF.

The sample holds many counts of this clone. The chain couples TRBV25-1 to TRBJ2-5, with 8 nucleotides matching TRBD1. The V and J ends lost 5 bases and 0 bases, in that order; junction bases with no gene match: 8. CDR3 length equals 16 residues. The germline CDR1 and CDR2 sequences are MGHDK and SYGVNS. The CDR3 spells CASSIYTGGYQETQYF. CDR3 coding DNA: TGTGCCAGCAGTATATATACAGGGGGTTACCAAGAGACCCAGTACTTC.

This chain joins TRBV10-3 and TRBJ2-3; TRBD1 aligns across 9 bases. Germline V lookup: CDR1 ENHRY, CDR2 SYGVKD. V lost 9 bases, J lost 3 bases, and 4 bases stayed unmatched. The CDR3 loop spans 13 amino acids. The CDR3 is CAMRGTGTDTQYF. CDR3 DNA: TGTGCCATGCGGGGGACAGGGACAGATACGCAGTATTTT.